This TCR beta chain emerged from a study of T cells in Graves' hyperthyroidism and ophthalmopathy. Study-wide background: Peripheral blood was acquired at first diagnosis, ahead of any therapy whatsoever.

A lack of ophthalmopathy progression within 18 months defined stable Graves' hyperthyroidism. The diagnoses drew upon clinical symptoms, serum thyroxine and TRAb, thyroid ultrasound and orbital computed tomography. Researchers took RNA transcripts and amplified the TCR beta CDR3 regions from them. Using the HTBI primer set, a first-round RT-PCR was run on the TCR CDR3. MiXCR, applied by TCRdb to the multiplex PCR reads, yields one record per CDR3 protein. The sample shows some 560,000 distinct CDR3 sequences, around 15% of them seen only once. The table lists this clonotype with many counts. Germline V gene lookup returns CDR1 SQVTM and CDR2 ANQGSEA. Trimming took 7 bases from V and 1 from J, leaving 16 bases between them. The CDR3 totals 14 residues.

The chain combines TRBV29-1 with TRBJ1-1; weak D call: TRBD1 (6 bases). Sample: blood. The TCR comes from a woman aged 40 to 50 with Graves' hyperthyroidism. Here the CDR3 reads CSASADRRNTEAFF. The CDR3 coding sequence is TGCAGCGCCTCGGCCGACAGGAGGAACACTGAAGCTTTCTTT.